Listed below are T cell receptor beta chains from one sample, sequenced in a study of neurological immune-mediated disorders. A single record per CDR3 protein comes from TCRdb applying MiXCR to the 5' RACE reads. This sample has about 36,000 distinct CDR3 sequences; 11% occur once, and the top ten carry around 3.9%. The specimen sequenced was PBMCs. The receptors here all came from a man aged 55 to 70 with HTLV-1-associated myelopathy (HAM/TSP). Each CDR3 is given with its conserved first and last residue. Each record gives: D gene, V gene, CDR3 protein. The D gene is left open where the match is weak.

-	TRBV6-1	CASNWGDSDTEAFF
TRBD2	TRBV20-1	CSARGGTSGRTSDYNEQFF
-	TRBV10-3	CAISEERRRTSYNEQFF
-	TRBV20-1	CSARARDRDYGYTF
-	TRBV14	CASRWGAADTQYF
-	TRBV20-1	CSATAGEQFF
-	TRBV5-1	CASSTGISGWADTQYF
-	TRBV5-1	CASSLNGAETQYF
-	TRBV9	CASSLSRGNTYNEQFF
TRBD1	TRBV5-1	CASSLRTGATGELFF
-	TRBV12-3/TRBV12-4	CASSFSTGRTEAFF
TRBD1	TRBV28	CASSLYRGESSF
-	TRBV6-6	CASSNTGITGKKLFF
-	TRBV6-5	CASSLQGADTQYF
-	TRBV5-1	CASSLFSRGLVTGELFF
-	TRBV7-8	CASSLDQVEKFF